This TCR beta chain was sequenced during a study of blood T cell repertoires in COVID-19. Study information: Donors in the United States, Italy and Spain gave samples during acute or convalescent COVID-19.

Produced via immunoSEQ multiplex PCR; TCRdb's table is partial and in-frame only. The table has around 70,000 clones, around 80% seen once. CDR1 and CDR2 from the germline V gene are MGHRA and YSYEKL. Trimming stripped 1 base from V and 1 base from J, with 7 bases between. The CDR3 is 14 amino acids. Material: peripheral blood. The chain has TRBV4-1 and TRBJ2-5; D is undetermined. The sequence was collected from a man aged 50 to 59 with COVID-19, enrolled during active disease. The chain's CDR3 is CASSQGVFQETQYF. Written as DNA, the CDR3 is TGCGCCAGCAGCCAAGGAGTTTTCCAAGAGACCCAGTACTTC.